Below are 8 T cell receptor beta chains sequenced from a single sample in a study of neurological immune-mediated disorders. One entry per CDR3 protein, called by TCRdb with MiXCR from the 5' RACE reads. The sample contains about 52,000 distinct CDR3 sequences, more than 3.5% of which appear only once. Material: PBMCs. The receptors derive from a man aged 60 to 75 with multiple sclerosis.

This clonotype was counted ten times or more. The V gene is TRBV20-1, the J gene TRBJ2-3; possible D gene TRBD1, 6 bases. V was trimmed by 3 bases and J by 0 bases, leaving 10 bases between them. Germline V gives CDR1 DFQATT, CDR2 SNEGSKA (reference sequence). The CDR3 contains 14 residues. Here the CDR3 DNA reads TGCAGTGCTAGCCACAGGGCTAGCACAGATACGCAGTATTTT. Translation: CSASHRASTDTQYF.

This clonotype came up many times. This chain links TRBV5-5 with TRBJ2-2; the match to TRBD1 covers 7 bases. CDR1 and CDR2 (germline): SGHKS, YYEKEE (reference sequence). The CDR3 has 15 residues. Unmatched junction bases numbered 4, after V lost 4 bases and J lost 1 base. This CDR3 reads CASSVTGLNTGELFF. CDR3 DNA sequence: TGTGCCAGCAGCGTGACAGGGCTGAACACCGGGGAGCTGTTTTTT.

This clonotype has a count of ten or more. J is TRBJ1-1 and V is TRBV27; maybe TRBD1 (6 bases). This CDR3 is built from 13 residues. Trimming pared 6 bases from V and 4 bases from J, leaving 12 bases between. The germline V gene has CDR1 MNHEY and CDR2 SMNVEV (reference sequence). The CDR3 is CASSLGGATEAFF. DNA for the CDR3: TGTGCCAGCAGCCTCGGGGGCGCCACTGAAGCTTTCTTT.

This clonotype was detected many times. The rearrangement links TRBV20-1 to TRBJ2-3, with D unresolved. Germline V gene data show CDR1 as DFQATT and CDR2 as SNEGSKA (reference sequence). The CDR3 covers 10 residues. V lost 6 bases and J lost 7, with 8 bases in between. The CDR3: CSAGRNTQYF. CDR3 bases: TGCAGTGCGGGCAGGAATACGCAGTATTTT.

This clonotype was observed at least ten times. The V call is TRBV2, the J call TRBJ1-5; perhaps TRBD1 as D (5 bases). The V and J ends lost 5 bases and 7 bases respectively, with 12 bases between them. The length of the CDR3 is 13 residues. In germline, CDR1 is SNHLY, CDR2 FYNNEI. Here the CDR3 DNA reads TGTGCCAGCAGTCGTTCAGGGCAACAGCCCCAGCATTTT. Translating gives CASSRSGQQPQHF.

This clonotype was counted only a few times. Given a much more abundant clone one base away, this may be a read error. V usage is TRBV6-1 and J usage is TRBJ1-6, with TRBD1 as a possible D gene (5 bases). Per germline, CDR1 MNHNS and CDR2 SASEGT. The CDR3 runs to 13 residues. CDR3 protein: CASIRGGRSHLHF. The CDR3 DNA is TGTGCCAGCATCCGGGGGGGAAGATCACACCTCCACTTT.

The table lists this clonotype with many counts. The chain employs TRBV4-2 and TRBJ2-5; D is undetermined. In germline, CDR1 is LGHNA, CDR2 YNFKEQ. The CDR3 totals 13 residues. Trimming pared 0 bases from V and 3 bases from J, leaving 5 bases between. CDR3 in DNA: TGTGCCAGCAGCCAAGAGCGAAAAGAGACCCAGTACTTC. This codes for CASSQERKETQYF.

This clonotype was detected many times. The V call is TRBV14, the J call TRBJ2-7; D is unresolved. V lost 4 bases and J lost 2, with 15 bases in between. CDR3 length equals 15 residues. CDR1 and CDR2 (germline): SGHDN, FVKESK. The CDR3 loop is CASSPLDGTTYEQYF. The CDR3 DNA sequence: TGTGCCAGCAGCCCCTTGGACGGCACGACCTACGAGCAGTACTTC.